This passage covers 25 T cell receptor beta chains from one sample sequenced in a study of Graves' ophthalmopathy and Graves' hyperthyroidism (dated by TCRdb to between 2017 and 2018). Instrument on record: Illumina HiSeq 2000. For repertoire sequencing, TCR beta CDR3 regions were amplified from RNA transcripts. The first round was an RT-PCR using HTBI primers with the Qiagen OneStep RT-PCR kit, and this first round was followed by a second-round multiplex PCR, then size selection and purification. TCRdb reanalyzed the raw reads on its own, using fastp at Q25 for trimming and MiXCR for clone calling, and kept in-frame beta chains. When rows share a CDR3 protein, they turn into one entry using the most common DNA and genes. Present in this sample are just over 400,000 distinct CDR3 sequences, about 21% of which were seen just once. More than 2.5% of the sample is in the top ten clones. The specimen was peripheral blood. These receptors all stem from a woman aged 18-29 years with stable Graves' hyperthyroidism. Donor details come from another sample of the same person, matched by shared clones.

This clonotype was seen ten or more times. The chain recombines TRBV7-8 with TRBJ2-2; D uncertain. The CDR3 length is 17 residues. The V gene's germline CDR1 is SGHVS and CDR2 FQNEAQ. V shed 5 bases and J shed 5 bases, with 21 bases lying between them. DNA for the CDR3: TGTGCCAGCAGCCCAGGCCGTGGGCCCGAATGGACCGGGGAGCTGTTTTTT. It translates to CASSPGRGPEWTGELFF.

V usage is TRBV19 and J usage is TRBJ2-6; TRBD1 aligns across 8 bases. V was pared by 5 bases and J by 2 bases, with 5 bases of the junction left unmatched. This CDR3 comprises 16 residues. Looked up from germline, CDR1 is LNHDA and CDR2 is SQIVND (reference sequence). The CDR3 loop reads CASSWTGNTGANVLTF. The CDR3 DNA is TGTGCCAGTAGTTGGACAGGGAACACTGGGGCCAACGTCCTGACTTTC.

The sample holds many counts of this clonotype. The J gene is TRBJ2-7, the V gene TRBV15, with 13 bases matching TRBD2. CDR1 is LNHNV and CDR2 is YYDKDF in the germline V gene (reference sequence). Trimming at V came to 0 bases and at J to 5 bases, leaving 10 bases not matched to a gene. This CDR3 is 18 amino acids long. CDR3 residues: CATSRDYPGTSGNHEQYF. The CDR3 nucleotides read TGTGCCACCAGCAGAGACTATCCCGGGACTAGCGGGAACCACGAGCAGTACTTC.

This clonotype showed up just a few times. The V and J genes are TRBV7-3 and TRBJ1-1; D remains ambiguous. Trimming took 4 bases from V and 4 from J, leaving 16 bases between them. The germline CDR1 and CDR2 sequences are SGHTA and FQGTGA. This CDR3 contains 15 residues. CDR3 region: CASSSLGARGTEAFF. The CDR3 DNA follows: TGTGCCAGCAGCTCCCTGGGCGCGCGGGGCACTGAAGCTTTCTTT.

The chain joins TRBV6-1 to TRBJ1-2; 11 nucleotides match TRBD1. J gave up 5 bases and V 6 bases, and 8 bases lay outside the gene matches. The CDR3 spans 15 residues. Per the germline V gene, CDR1 is MNHNS and CDR2 is SASEGT. CDR3 sequence (DNA): TGTGCCAGCAGACCTGTGGGGGACAGGGGGTATGGCTACACCTTC. Its translation is CASRPVGDRGYGYTF.

In this sample, this clonotype turned up many times. V usage is TRBV6-5 and J usage is TRBJ2-5, with TRBD1 identical over 7 bases. This CDR3 spans 15 amino acids. V lost 0 bases to trimming and J lost 1 base; unmatched junction nucleotides: 2. CDR1 and CDR2 from the germline V gene are MNHEY and SVGAGI. This chain's CDR3 is CASSYSAGGQETQYF. The DNA of the CDR3 is TGTGCCAGCAGTTACTCGGCAGGGGGCCAAGAGACCCAGTACTTC.

Of note for this clonotype: Since a much larger clone is just one base distant, this may be a read error. The chain uses TRBV5-1 and TRBJ1-1; D ambiguous. Germline loops: CDR1 SGHRS, CDR2 YFSETQ. CDR3 length: 14 amino acids. The CDR3 DNA reads as TGCGCCAGCAGCCTTTCAGCGGGAACCACTGAAGCTTGCTTT. Translating gives CASSLSAGTTEACF. Filled out from reference TRBV5-1 and TRBJ1-1, the complete variable domain reads KAGVTQTPRYLIKTRGQQVTLSCSPISGHRSVSWYQQTPGQGLQFLFEYFSETQRNKGNFPGRFSGRQFSNSRSEMNVSTLELGDSALYLCASSLSAGTTEACFGQGTRLTVV.

This clonotype was counted many times. This rearrangement joins TRBV11-2 to TRBJ2-7; weak D call: TRBD2 (7 bases). Per the germline V gene, CDR1 is SGHAT and CDR2 is FQNNGV. The CDR3 has 13 residues. V lost 1 base to trimming and J lost 12 bases, with 16 bases between them. CDR3 sequence: CASSLVGGTPLYF. CDR3 nucleotide sequence: TGTGCCAGCAGCTTAGTGGGAGGGACACCCCTGTACTTC.

V usage is TRBV5-6 and J usage is TRBJ2-2; either TRBD1 or TRBD2 may fit D (5 bases each). V was trimmed by 1 base and J by 5 bases, leaving 21 bases between them. CDR3 length: 18 amino acids. Looked up from germline, CDR1 is SGHDT and CDR2 is YYEEEE. This CDR3 reads CASSLMGVERSRTGELFF. The CDR3 coding sequence is TGTGCCAGCAGCTTGATGGGGGTGGAGCGCTCTAGGACCGGGGAGCTGTTTTTT. Combining the CDR3 with reference TRBV5-6 and TRBJ2-2 gives the whole variable domain DAGVTQSPTHLIKTRGQQVTLRCSPKSGHDTVSWYQQALGQGPQFIFQYYEEEERQRGNFPDRFSGHQFPNYSSELNVNALLLGDSALYLCASSLMGVERSRTGELFFGEGSRLTVL.

This clonotype has just a few counts. The chain recombines TRBV9 with TRBJ2-1, with TRBD2 as a possible D gene (5 bases). Trimming cost V 2 bases and J 7 bases, with 13 bases left between them. The CDR3 totals 14 residues. The V gene's germline CDR1 is SGDLS and CDR2 YYNGEE. CDR3 residues: CASSVSSTGNEQFF. The DNA for the CDR3 is TGTGCCAGCAGCGTTAGTAGCACGGGGAATGAGCAGTTCTTC.

The chain is built from TRBV9 and TRBJ1-2; 7 bases align to TRBD1. CDR1 and CDR2 from the germline V gene are SGDLS and YYNGEE. The ends lost 0 bases at V and 4 bases at J; junction bases unmatched: 6. The CDR3 contains 15 residues. The CDR3: CASSVASGGSYGYTF. CDR3 bases: TGTGCCAGCAGCGTAGCGTCAGGGGGAAGCTATGGCTACACCTTC.

In the case of this clonotype: At one boundary the junction diverges from the germline segment, which might be a read error. The chain links TRBV19 to TRBJ1-5; D uncertain. The CDR3 runs to 14 residues. Germline V CDR1 and CDR2: LNHDA, SQIVND (reference sequence). This chain's CDR3 is CASSYRRGYQPQHF. For the CDR3, the DNA is TGTGCCAGTAGTTATCGACGCGGCTATCAGCCTCAGCATTTT.

There are many counts of this clonotype. The chain combines TRBV9 with TRBJ1-5; D unresolved. CDR3 length equals 15 residues. Germline CDR1 SGDLS, CDR2 YYNGEE. V lost 4 bases and J 4 bases, leaving 15 bases between the germline ends. CDR3 coding DNA: TGTGCCAGCAGCCCACACCCCGAGGGAAATCAGCCCCAGCATTTT. Encoded protein: CASSPHPEGNQPQHF.

Many counts were recorded for this clonotype. The gene calls are TRBV6-5 and TRBJ2-7, with 8 bases fitting TRBD1. The CDR3 is 15 amino acids. Per the germline V gene, CDR1 is MNHEY and CDR2 is SVGAGI. V gave up 6 bases and J gave up 6 bases; unmatched junction bases: 13. The CDR3 DNA is TGTGCCAGCAGCCCAGGACAGGGCGCCCGGGGCGAGCAGTACTTC. This translates into CASSPGQGARGEQYF.

The table lists this clonotype with a few counts. This may be a read error, as it is one base from a much larger clone. This chain joins TRBV6-4 and TRBJ2-6, with a tentative D call TRBD2 (6 bases). Trimming took off 1 base at V and 4 bases at J, with 11 bases between the two ends. Germline CDR1 and CDR2: MRHNA and SNTAGT. The CDR3 is 16 residues long. DNA of the CDR3: TGTGCCAGCAGTGACTACGGGGGAGTCGGGGCCAACGTCCTGACTTTC. This codes for CASSDYGGVGANVLTF.

This clonotype was counted once. This chain links TRBV14 with TRBJ1-5; no definite D call. With 4 bases removed from V and 0 bases from J, the gap between germline ends came to 10 bases. Germline V gene lookup returns CDR1 SGHDN and CDR2 FVKESK. The CDR3 length is 15 residues. The CDR3 DNA is TGTGCCAGCAGCCGGCGAGAATATAGCAATCAGCCCCAGCATTTT. Translated, it gives CASSRREYSNQPQHF.

The chain links TRBV12-3 or TRBV12-4 to TRBJ2-7; D ambiguous. The CDR3 spans 12 residues. V was clipped by 5 bases and J by 12 bases, with 17 bases between them. The CDR3 DNA reads TGTGCCAGCAGTCCCGTCCCGTCCCCGGCGTACTTC. Amino acids: CASSPVPSPAYF.

This clonotype was detected many times. Given a much more abundant clone one base away, this may be a read error. J is TRBJ2-4 and V is TRBV11-2, with no clear D. Per the germline V gene, CDR1 is SGHAT and CDR2 is FQNNGV. CDR3 length equals 12 residues. CDR3 DNA sequence: TGTGCCAGCAGCTTATCCTCGAACATTAAGTACTTC. It encodes CASSLSSNIKYF.

The chain joins TRBV28 to TRBJ1-5, with TRBD1 as a possible D gene (5 bases). Germline V gene data show CDR1 as MDHEN and CDR2 as SYDVKM. The CDR3 contains 15 residues. Trimming removed 6 bases at V and 4 bases at J, with 16 bases between. Here the CDR3 reads CASSLPGAENQPQHF. CDR3 sequence (DNA): TGTGCCAGCAGCCTCCCCGGGGCCGAAAATCAGCCCCAGCATTTT. Full variable domain (missing parts from reference TRBV28 and TRBJ1-5): DVKVTQSSRYLVKRTGEKVFLECVQDMDHENMFWYRQDPGLGLRLIYFSYDVKMKEKGDIPEGYSVSREKKERFSLILESASTNQTSMYLCASSLPGAENQPQHFGDGTRLSIL.

This clonotype was observed at least ten times. This chain joins TRBV28 and TRBJ2-7; 9 nucleotides line up with TRBD1. The J segment lost 0 bases and the V segment lost 8 bases, leaving 5 bases of the junction unmatched. The CDR3 sequence is 14 residues long. Germline values: CDR1 MDHEN, CDR2 SYDVKM. The CDR3 loop is CASLGTGSSYEQYF. DNA for the CDR3: TGTGCCAGCCTTGGGACAGGGAGCTCCTACGAGCAGTACTTC.

This clonotype was recorded a few times. This chain joins TRBV13 and TRBJ2-5, with 9 bases identical to TRBD1. This CDR3 region has 15 residues. Germline CDR1 reads PRHDT; CDR2 reads FYEKMQ (reference sequence). After removal of 8 bases from V and 1 base from J, the junction contained 8 bases not matched to a gene. The CDR3 region has the DNA TGTGCCAGCGGACTCCGGGACAGGGTCCAAGAGACCCAGTACTTC. Protein product: CASGLRDRVQETQYF.

The table lists this clonotype with many counts. The rearrangement uses TRBV10-3 and TRBJ1-1, with 8 positions matching TRBD1. After removal of 2 bases from V and 6 bases from J, the junction contained 5 bases not matched to a gene. Per germline, CDR1 ENHRY and CDR2 SYGVKD. The CDR3 sequence is 14 residues long. CDR3 DNA sequence: TGTGCCATCAGTGAGGAGACAGGGGCGGCTGAAGCTTTCTTT. This gives the protein CAISEETGAAEAFF.

Of note for this clonotype: One end of the junction is discordant with germline, which a read error may explain. This chain connects TRBV7-2 to TRBJ1-1, with no clear D. This CDR3 spans 13 amino acids. Germline CDR1 and CDR2: SGHTA and FQGNSA. The CDR3 here is CASSYRVGPEACF. Written as DNA, the CDR3 is TGTGCCAGCAGCTACCGTGTCGGACCTGAAGCTTGCTTT.

This clonotype occurred many times. The J gene is TRBJ1-5, the V gene TRBV30; no reliable D call. Germline CDR1 GTSNPN, CDR2 SVGIG (reference sequence). This CDR3 is built from 14 residues. V gave up 0 bases and J gave up 0 bases, with 6 bases separating them. The CDR3 DNA is TGTGCCTGGAGTGTAAGGATTAGCAATCAGCCCCAGCATTTT. It translates to CAWSVRISNQPQHF.

This clonotype has more than one count but fewer than ten. A read error may account for a junction end that differs from germline. This chain uses TRBV30 with TRBJ1-2; D ambiguous. The CDR3 length is 13 residues. The germline V gene has CDR1 GTSNPN and CDR2 SVGIG (reference sequence). The CDR3 DNA sequence: TGTGCCTGGAGCATAACAGAAGACTATGGCTACGCCTTC. It is translated as CAWSITEDYGYAF.